The present entry profiles one T cell receptor (beta chain) with its context. What it binds is unknown. V was clipped by 3 bases and J by 7 bases, with 10 bases between them. CDR1 is GTSNPN and CDR2 is SVGIG in the germline V gene (reference sequence). The CDR3 length is 12 residues. These data come from a study of CD8+ T cells in alopecia areata. Study context: Twice daily, treated patients received 5 to 10 mg of oral tofacitinib. The study, taken as a whole, reports: Researchers report lesional scalp, most notably alopecia totalis/universalis, outstripped normal scalp in clonality.

Following extraction, RNA underwent reverse transcription to cDNA, which served as the sequencing template. The protocol was immunoSEQ multiplex PCR, while the TCRdb copy is restricted to in-frame clones and leaves out a portion. In the table there are 140,000 to 150,000 clones, 40% to 55% of which are singletons. CD4+ and CD8+ T cells were sorted from PBMCs stained for CD3, CD4 and CD8. This receptor was identified in a human donor with alopecia areata. The sample was CD4+ T cells sorted from blood, taken at week 0. The V gene is TRBV30, the J gene TRBJ2-1; perhaps TRBD2 as D (6 bases). CDR3 nucleotide sequence: TGTGCCTGGAGCGGGGGTAGGAATGAGCAGTTCTTC. It yields the protein CAWSGGRNEQFF.